Only a few counts were recorded for the clone carrying this T cell receptor (beta chain). The sample belongs to a study of blood T cell repertoires in COVID-19. Background on the study: Acute and convalescent COVID-19 samples came from the United States, Italy and Spain. PBMCs, B-cell-depleted T cells, or T cells were the source of the cDNA or gDNA that made up the material.

V was shortened by 0 bases and J by 7 bases, with 10 bases between the two germline ends. The germline gives CDR1 WNHNN, CDR2 SYGVQD (reference sequence). The CDR3 totals 13 residues. As originally analysed: For nucleated cells, counts were estimated from reference gene primer amplification. Some clones are missing from TCRdb's copy, which holds only in-frame ones; the method was immunoSEQ multiplex PCR. V, J and clone size reflect that table, while D and trimming were determined from the DNA. The sample has about 220,000 clones; approximately 83% are singletons. Participant-given clinical history determined each cohort assignment.

The TCR comes from a woman between 40 and 55 years old with acute COVID-19. Sequences were obtained from PBMCs or T cells enriched from blood (not recorded which). The chain recombines TRBV10-1 with TRBJ2-7, with unresolved D. CDR3 nucleotide sequence: TGCGCCAGCAGTGAGTCGAATCACAGAGAGCAGTACTTC. It translates to CASSESNHREQYF.